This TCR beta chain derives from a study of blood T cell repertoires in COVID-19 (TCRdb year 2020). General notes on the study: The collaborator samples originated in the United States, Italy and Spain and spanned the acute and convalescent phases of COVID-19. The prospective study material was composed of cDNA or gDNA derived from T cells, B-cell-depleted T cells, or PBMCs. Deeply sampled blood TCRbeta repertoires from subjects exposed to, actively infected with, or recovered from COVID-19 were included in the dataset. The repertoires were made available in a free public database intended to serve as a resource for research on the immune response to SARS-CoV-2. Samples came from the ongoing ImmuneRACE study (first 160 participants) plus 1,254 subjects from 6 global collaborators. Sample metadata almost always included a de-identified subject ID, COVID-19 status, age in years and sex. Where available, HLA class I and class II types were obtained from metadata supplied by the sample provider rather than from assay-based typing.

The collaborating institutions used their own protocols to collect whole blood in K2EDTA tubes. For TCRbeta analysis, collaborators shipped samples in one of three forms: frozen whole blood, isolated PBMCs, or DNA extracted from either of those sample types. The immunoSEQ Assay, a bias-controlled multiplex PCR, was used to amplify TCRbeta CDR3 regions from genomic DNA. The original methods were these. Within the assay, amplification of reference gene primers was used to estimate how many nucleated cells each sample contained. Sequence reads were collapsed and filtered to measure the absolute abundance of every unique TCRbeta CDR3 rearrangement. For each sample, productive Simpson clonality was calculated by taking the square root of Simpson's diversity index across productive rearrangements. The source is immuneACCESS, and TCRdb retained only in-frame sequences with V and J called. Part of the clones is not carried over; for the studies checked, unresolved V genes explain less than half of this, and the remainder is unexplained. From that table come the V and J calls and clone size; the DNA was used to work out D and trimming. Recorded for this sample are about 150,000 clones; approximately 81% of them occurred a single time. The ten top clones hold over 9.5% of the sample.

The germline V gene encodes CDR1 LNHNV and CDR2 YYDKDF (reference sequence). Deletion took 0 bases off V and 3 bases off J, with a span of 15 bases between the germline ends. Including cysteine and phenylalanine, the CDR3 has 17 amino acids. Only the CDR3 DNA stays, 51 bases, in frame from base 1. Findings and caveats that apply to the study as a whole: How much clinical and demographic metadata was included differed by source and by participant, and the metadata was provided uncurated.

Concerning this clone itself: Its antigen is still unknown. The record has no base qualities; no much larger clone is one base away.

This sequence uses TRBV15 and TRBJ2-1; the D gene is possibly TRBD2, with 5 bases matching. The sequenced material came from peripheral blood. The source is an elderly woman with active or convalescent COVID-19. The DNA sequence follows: TGTGCCACCAGCAGAGACAACGTGGGCGGAGGCTACAATGAGCAGTTCTTC. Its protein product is CATSRDNVGGGYNEQFF.